These T cell receptor beta chains were read from a single sample in a study of blood T cells in healthy people across ages. In TCRdb, the 5' RACE reads were re-called with MiXCR into one record per CDR3 protein. In the table there are roughly 1.6 million distinct CDR3 sequences, roughly 32% of which are singletons. The specimen sequenced was blood. The origin of the receptors is a woman aged 25 to 39 in good health. CDR3s include the opening cysteine and the closing phenylalanine or tryptophan. The order of the fields is CDR3 protein, V gene, J gene.

CASSVQGYDNTGELFF	TRBV5-6	TRBJ2-2
CASSPRSGSYNEQFF	TRBV5-1	TRBJ2-1
CASSVTSGASTDTQYF	TRBV7-9	TRBJ2-3
CASRRPRQSTDTQYF	TRBV6-1	TRBJ2-3
CASSPDGGVFSYEQYF	TRBV11-2	TRBJ2-7
CASSLGGHVEQFF	TRBV5-5	TRBJ2-1
CASSQDMDSHTEAFF	TRBV3-1	TRBJ1-1
CASTSSGKSSYNEQFF	TRBV2	TRBJ2-1
CASSQDHGFQETQYF	TRBV3-1	TRBJ2-5
CASSLTDRLETQYF	TRBV28	TRBJ2-5
CASSQPGQLIKDYGYTF	TRBV4-1	TRBJ1-2